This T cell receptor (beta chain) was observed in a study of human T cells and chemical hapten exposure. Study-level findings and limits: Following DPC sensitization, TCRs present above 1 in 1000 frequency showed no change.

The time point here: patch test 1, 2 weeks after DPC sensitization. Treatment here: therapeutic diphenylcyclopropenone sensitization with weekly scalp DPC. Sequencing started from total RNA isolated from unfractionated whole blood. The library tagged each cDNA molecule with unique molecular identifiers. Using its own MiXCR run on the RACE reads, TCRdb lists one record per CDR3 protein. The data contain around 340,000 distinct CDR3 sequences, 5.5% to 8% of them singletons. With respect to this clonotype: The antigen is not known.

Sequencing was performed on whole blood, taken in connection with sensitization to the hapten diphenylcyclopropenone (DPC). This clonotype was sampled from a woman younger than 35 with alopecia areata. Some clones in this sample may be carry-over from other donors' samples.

CDR3 region: CSAHIGGRYNEQFF. In DNA, the CDR3 is TGCAGTGCTCATATCGGGGGTCGATACAATGAGCAGTTCTTC. The chain couples TRBV20-1 to TRBJ2-1, with D perhaps TRBD2 (6 bases). Per germline, CDR1 DFQATT and CDR2 SNEGSKA (reference sequence). Trimming removed 5 bases at V and 4 bases at J, with 15 bases between. This CDR3 comprises 14 residues.